This T cell receptor (beta chain) was profiled in a study of high-grade serous ovarian cancer treatment subgroups. Findings and limits, study-wide: Clonal relatedness tracked neoantigen level, and by trend copy number and mutation load.

The tumor samples were collected prior to definitive surgery or chemotherapy. Trimming removed 2 bases from V and 3 bases from J; junction bases left unmatched: 1. CDR1 MNHEY and CDR2 SVGAGI come from the germline V gene. This CDR3 spans 16 amino acids. Concerning this clone itself: Its antigen remains unknown.

The protocol was immunoSEQ multiplex PCR, while the TCRdb copy is restricted to in-frame clones and leaves out a portion. The sample has about 960 clones; 65% to 70% are singletons. This sequence originates from a human donor with high-grade serous ovarian cancer. V and J are TRBV6-5 and TRBJ2-3; TRBD2 aligns across 14 bases. The specimen sequenced was tumor tissue. In DNA, the CDR3 is TGTGCCAGCAGTTACAGACTAGCGGGAGGGACAGATACGCAGTATTTT. Its translation: CASSYRLAGGTDTQYF.